This entry lists 18 T cell receptor beta chains sequenced from one sample in a study of control samples from healthy donors and cancer patients. Assay: immunoSEQ multiplex PCR; the TCRdb copy retains only in-frame clones and omits some. The sample consists of tens of thousands of clones, about 89% of them appearing once. Material for sequencing was PBMCs. The receptors were sampled from a woman aged 45-60 years with colorectal cancer.

The rearrangement joins TRBV2 to TRBJ2-5; TRBD1 is a possible D gene (5 bases). Trimming took 6 bases from V and 4 from J, leaving 12 bases between them. Germline V gene sequence: CDR1 SNHLY, CDR2 FYNNEI. The CDR3 totals 13 residues. The CDR3 nucleotides read TGTGCCAGCAGCAAGGACATCGGAGAGACCCAGTACTTC. Translation: CASSKDIGETQYF.

The chain couples TRBV23-1 to TRBJ1-1; a weak D match, TRBD1 (6 bases). TRBV23-1 is an ORF; its function is uncertain. The CDR3 loop spans 15 amino acids. V gave up 5 bases and J gave up 4 bases, with 17 bases separating them. CDR3 region: CASSYRTARVTEAFF. CDR3 DNA: TGCGCCAGCAGTTATCGGACAGCCCGGGTCACTGAAGCTTTCTTT.

The rearrangement uses TRBV9 and TRBJ1-6; TRBD1 might be the D (6 bases). The CDR3 consists of 17 residues. From germline, CDR1 is SGDLS and CDR2 YYNGEE. Trimming cost V 3 bases and J 7 bases, with 20 bases left between them. For the CDR3, the DNA is TGTGCCAGCAGCGCCGAAGGCCGGGGGGCTTGGAATTCACCCCTCCACTTT. It encodes CASSAEGRGAWNSPLHF. The whole variable domain, remainder taken from reference TRBV9 and TRBJ1-6, is DSGVTQTPKHLITATGQRVTLRCSPRSGDLSVYWYQQSLDQGLQFLIQYYNGEERAKGNILERFSAQQFPDLHSELNLSSLELGDSALYFCASSAEGRGAWNSPLHFGNGTRLTVT.

This chain joins TRBV6-1 and TRBJ1-5, with 7 nucleotides matching TRBD1. Trimming took 2 bases from V and 6 from J; bases not matched to a gene: 7. The germline V gene encodes CDR1 MNHNS and CDR2 SASEGT. This CDR3 spans 15 amino acids. The CDR3: CASSELDRDGQPQHF. The DNA for the CDR3 is TGTGCCAGCAGTGAACTCGACAGGGATGGTCAGCCCCAGCATTTT.

The CDR3 sequence: CASSSGNYGYTF. The DNA of the CDR3 is TGTGCCAGCAGCTCCGGTAACTATGGCTACACCTTC. This chain connects TRBV7-2 to TRBJ1-2; D uncertain. There are 12 residues in the CDR3. Germline V gives CDR1 SGHTA, CDR2 FQGNSA. Trimming left V 4 bases short and J 1 base short, with 4 bases between.

CDR3 sequence reads: CTSSEGQGAKLGSSYNEQFF. The CDR3 region has the DNA TGCACCAGCAGCGAAGGGCAGGGGGCTAAATTAGGGAGCTCCTACAATGAGCAGTTCTTC. V usage is TRBV1 and J usage is TRBJ2-1; the D segment call TRBD1 is taken from the table without a DNA check. TRBV1 is shown as a pseudogene. The CDR3 is 20 amino acids.

The chain uses TRBV4-2 and TRBJ1-5, with 7 bases matching TRBD1. CDR1 and CDR2 from the germline V gene are LGHNA and YNFKEQ. The V gene end was trimmed by 3 bases and the J gene end by 6 bases; junction bases not matched to a gene: 8. CDR3 length: 15 amino acids. The CDR3 region is CASSQDDRATQPQHF. CDR3 DNA sequence: TGTGCCAGCAGCCAGGACGACAGGGCGACTCAGCCCCAGCATTTT.

V gene TRBV19 combines with J gene TRBJ1-1; D possibly corresponds to TRBD1 (5 bases). The CDR3 length is 12 residues. Germline lookup yields CDR1 LNHDA and CDR2 SQIVND (reference sequence). The V end was cut by 4 bases, the J end by 5 bases, with 8 bases between. CDR3 sequence reads: CASSRWGTEAFF. In nucleotides, the CDR3 is TGTGCCAGTAGTAGGTGGGGGACTGAAGCTTTCTTT.

The V call is TRBV24-1, the J call TRBJ2-6; 11 bases line up with TRBD1. J gave up 3 bases and V 4 bases, and 1 base lay outside the gene matches. This CDR3 has 16 residues. CDR1 and CDR2 from the germline V gene are KGHDR and SFDVKD. The CDR3 DNA reads as TGTGCCACCAGTGAAGGGACAGGGGGTGGGGCCAACGTCCTGACTTTC. Translating it yields CATSEGTGGGANVLTF.

This clone showed up just once. The chain employs TRBV12-3 or TRBV12-4 and TRBJ2-5, with D perhaps matching TRBD1 or TRBD2 (5 bases each). Trimming removed 6 bases at V and 4 bases at J, with 12 bases between. There are 13 residues in the CDR3. In nucleotides, the CDR3 is TGTGCCAGCAGGGACGGGGCACGAGAGACCCAGTACTTC. It codes for CASRDGARETQYF.

The chain carries TRBV12-3 or TRBV12-4 and TRBJ1-1, with D uncertain. The CDR3 extends over 13 amino acids. V lost 3 bases to trimming and J lost 3 bases, with 8 bases between them. This chain's CDR3 is CASSFVRYTEAFF. The CDR3 DNA follows: TGTGCCAGCAGTTTTGTCAGATACACTGAAGCTTTCTTT.

This chain links TRBV10-2 with TRBJ2-3; 7 nucleotides match TRBD2. CDR3 length: 14 residues. Looked up from germline, CDR1 is WSHSY and CDR2 is SAAADI. The trim removed 6 bases at V and 2 bases at J, leaving 5 bases unmatched. The CDR3 here is CASRGGGPTDTQYF. The CDR3 DNA reads as TGCGCCAGCAGGGGCGGGGGACCCACAGATACGCAGTATTTT.

The rearrangement uses TRBV6-1 and TRBJ1-5, with a possible D match to TRBD1 (5 bases). There are 16 residues in the CDR3. The V and J ends lost 3 bases and 2 bases respectively, with 14 bases between them. CDR1 is MNHNS and CDR2 is SASEGT in the germline V gene. CDR3 coding DNA: TGTGCCAGCAGTGACCGAGGGAGGGGAGGCAATCAGCCCCAGCATTTT. It is translated as CASSDRGRGGNQPQHF.

The rearrangement uses TRBV15 and TRBJ2-1; possibly TRBD1 for D (6 bases). The CDR3 covers 17 residues. V was trimmed by 0 bases and J by 2 bases, leaving 14 bases between them. Looked up from germline, CDR1 is LNHNV and CDR2 is YYDKDF (reference sequence). CDR3 nucleotides: TGTGCCACCAGCAGAGAAGGACCAGGGGACGCCTACAATGAGCAGTTCTTC. Translation: CATSREGPGDAYNEQFF.

The chain has TRBV6-5 and TRBJ1-5, with TRBD1 matching over 9 bases. The germline V gene has CDR1 MNHEY and CDR2 SVGAGI. There are 15 residues in the CDR3. With V trimmed by 6 bases and J by 7 bases, 10 bases remained unmatched. CDR3 amino acids: CASSPGTGRGQPQHF. The CDR3 DNA is TGTGCCAGCAGCCCCGGGACAGGGAGGGGACAGCCCCAGCATTTT.

The chain combines TRBV10-3 with TRBJ1-6; D call uncertain. Germline values: CDR1 ENHRY, CDR2 SYGVKD. Trimming shortened V by 0 bases and J by 9 bases, and 9 bases separated the two germline ends. The CDR3 is 14 residues long. CDR3: CAISESADGSPLHF. CDR3 bases: TGTGCCATCAGTGAGTCGGCAGACGGTTCACCCCTCCACTTT.

The rearrangement uses TRBV27 and TRBJ1-4, with D hard to call. Trimming left V 5 bases short and J 7 bases short, with 14 bases between. The germline V gene has CDR1 MNHEY and CDR2 SMNVEV (reference sequence). The CDR3 spans 14 residues. The CDR3 here is CASSEWVLGEKLFF. DNA for the CDR3: TGTGCCAGCAGTGAGTGGGTTTTGGGTGAAAAACTGTTTTTT.

V gene TRBV5-5 combines with J gene TRBJ2-1; 7 nucleotides line up with TRBD1. CDR1 SGHKS and CDR2 YYEKEE come from the germline V gene (reference sequence). V trimming: 2 bases; J trimming: 8 bases; junction bases outside the gene matches: 1. The CDR3 is 12 amino acids. Written as DNA, the CDR3 is TGTGCCAGCAGCTTTACAGGGGATGAGCAGTTCTTC. Its protein is CASSFTGDEQFF.